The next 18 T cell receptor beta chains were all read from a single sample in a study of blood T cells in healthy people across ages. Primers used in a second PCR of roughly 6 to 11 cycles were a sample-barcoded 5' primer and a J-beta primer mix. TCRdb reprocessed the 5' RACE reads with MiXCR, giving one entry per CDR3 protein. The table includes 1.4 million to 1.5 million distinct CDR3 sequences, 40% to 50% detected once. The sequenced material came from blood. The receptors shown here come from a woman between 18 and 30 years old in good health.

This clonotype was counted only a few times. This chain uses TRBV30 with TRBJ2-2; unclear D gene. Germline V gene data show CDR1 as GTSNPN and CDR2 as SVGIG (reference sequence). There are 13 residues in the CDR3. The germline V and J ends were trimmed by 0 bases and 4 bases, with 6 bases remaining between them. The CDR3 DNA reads TGTGCCTGGAGTGTATGGGGCACCGGGGAGCTGTTTTTT. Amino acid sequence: CAWSVWGTGELFF.

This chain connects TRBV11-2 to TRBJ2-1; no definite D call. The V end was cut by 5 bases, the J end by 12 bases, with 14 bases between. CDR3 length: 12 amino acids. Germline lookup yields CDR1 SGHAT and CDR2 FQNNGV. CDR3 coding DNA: TGTGCCAGCAGCCCACACACAGATACGCAGTTCTTC. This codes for CASSPHTDTQFF.

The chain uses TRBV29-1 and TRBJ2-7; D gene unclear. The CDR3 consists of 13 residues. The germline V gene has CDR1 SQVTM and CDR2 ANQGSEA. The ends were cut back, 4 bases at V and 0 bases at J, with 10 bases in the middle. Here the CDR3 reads CSVVGGGSYEQYF. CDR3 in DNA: TGCAGCGTTGTTGGCGGTGGCTCCTACGAGCAGTACTTC.

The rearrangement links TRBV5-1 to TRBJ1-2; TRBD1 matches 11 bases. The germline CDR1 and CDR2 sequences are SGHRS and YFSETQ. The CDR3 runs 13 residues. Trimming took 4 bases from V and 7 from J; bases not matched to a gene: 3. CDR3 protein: CASSMGQGGGYTF. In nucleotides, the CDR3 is TGCGCCAGCAGCATGGGACAGGGGGGTGGCTACACCTTC.

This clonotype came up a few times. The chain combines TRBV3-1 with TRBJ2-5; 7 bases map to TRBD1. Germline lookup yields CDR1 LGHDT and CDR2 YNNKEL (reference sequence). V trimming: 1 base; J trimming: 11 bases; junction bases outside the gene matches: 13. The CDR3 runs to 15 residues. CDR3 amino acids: CASSQGPGRGKEQYF. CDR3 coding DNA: TGTGCCAGCAGCCAAGGTCCCGGCAGGGGGAAAGAGCAGTACTTC.

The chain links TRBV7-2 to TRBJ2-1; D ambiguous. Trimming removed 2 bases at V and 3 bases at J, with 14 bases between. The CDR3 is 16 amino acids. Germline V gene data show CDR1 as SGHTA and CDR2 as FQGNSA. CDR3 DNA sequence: TGTGCCAGCAGCTTATCGACGGTTGTGCGCTACAATGAGCAGTTCTTC. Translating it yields CASSLSTVVRYNEQFF. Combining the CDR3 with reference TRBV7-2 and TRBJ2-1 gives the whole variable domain GAGVSQSPSNKVTEKGKDVELRCDPISGHTALYWYRQSLGQGLEFLIYFQGNSAPDKSGLPSDRFSAERTGGSVSTLTIQRTQQEDSAVYLCASSLSTVVRYNEQFFGPGTRLTVL.

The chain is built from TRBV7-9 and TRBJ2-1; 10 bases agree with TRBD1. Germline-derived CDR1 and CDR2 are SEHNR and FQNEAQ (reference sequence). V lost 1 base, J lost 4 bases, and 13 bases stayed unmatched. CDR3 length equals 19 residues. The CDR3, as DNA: TGTGCCAGCAGCTTAGGTTCGTCAACCGGGACAGGGGATTACAATGAGCAGTTCTTC. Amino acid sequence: CASSLGSSTGTGDYNEQFF.

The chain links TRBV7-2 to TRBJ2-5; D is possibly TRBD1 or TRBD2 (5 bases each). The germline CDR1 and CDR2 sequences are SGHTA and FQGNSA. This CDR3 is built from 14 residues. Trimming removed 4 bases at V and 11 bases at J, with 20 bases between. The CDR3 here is CASSSGPNRGEQYF. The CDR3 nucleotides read TGTGCCAGCAGCTCGGGGCCTAATCGTGGTGAGCAGTACTTC.

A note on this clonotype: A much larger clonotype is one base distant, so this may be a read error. The CDR3 DNA follows: TGTGCCAGCAGTTTTGACATCGGGGAGCTGTTTTTT. This encodes CASSFDIGELFF. V gene TRBV12-3 or TRBV12-4 combines with J gene TRBJ2-2; D unclear. V gave up 3 bases and J gave up 7 bases, with 6 bases separating them. The CDR3 runs 12 residues.

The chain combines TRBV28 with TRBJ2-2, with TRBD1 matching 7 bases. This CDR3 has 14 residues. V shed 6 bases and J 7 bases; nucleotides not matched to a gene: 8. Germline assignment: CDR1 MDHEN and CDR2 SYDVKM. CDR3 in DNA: TGTGCCAGCAGCTTGACAGGGAAGGGCGGGGAGCTGTTTTTT. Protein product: CASSLTGKGGELFF.

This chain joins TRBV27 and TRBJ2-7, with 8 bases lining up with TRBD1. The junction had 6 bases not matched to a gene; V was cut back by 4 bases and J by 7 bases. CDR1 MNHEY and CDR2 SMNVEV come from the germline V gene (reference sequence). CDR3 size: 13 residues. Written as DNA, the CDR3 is TGTGCCAGCAGTTATACAGGGGGGAATGAGCAGTACTTC. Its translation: CASSYTGGNEQYF.

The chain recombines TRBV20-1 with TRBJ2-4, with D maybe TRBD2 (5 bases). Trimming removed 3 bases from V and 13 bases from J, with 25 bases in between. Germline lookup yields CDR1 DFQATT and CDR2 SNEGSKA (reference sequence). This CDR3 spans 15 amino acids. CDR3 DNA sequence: TGCAGTGCTAGGCCCGGGGAAGGTTTCTACAATGAGCAGTACTTC. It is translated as CSARPGEGFYNEQYF.

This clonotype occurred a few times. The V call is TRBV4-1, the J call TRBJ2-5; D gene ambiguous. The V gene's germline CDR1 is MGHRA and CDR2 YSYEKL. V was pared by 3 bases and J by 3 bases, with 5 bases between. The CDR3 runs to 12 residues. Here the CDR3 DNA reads TGCGCCAGCAGCCAGAAGAAAGAGACCCAGTACTTC. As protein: CASSQKKETQYF.

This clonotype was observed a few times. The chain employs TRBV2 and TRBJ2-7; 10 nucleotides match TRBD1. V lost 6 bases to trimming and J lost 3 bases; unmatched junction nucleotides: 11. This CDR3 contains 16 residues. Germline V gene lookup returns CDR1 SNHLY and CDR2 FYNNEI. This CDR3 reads CASRGDRGQRDYEQYF. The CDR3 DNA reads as TGTGCCAGCAGGGGGGACAGGGGCCAGCGAGACTACGAGCAGTACTTC.

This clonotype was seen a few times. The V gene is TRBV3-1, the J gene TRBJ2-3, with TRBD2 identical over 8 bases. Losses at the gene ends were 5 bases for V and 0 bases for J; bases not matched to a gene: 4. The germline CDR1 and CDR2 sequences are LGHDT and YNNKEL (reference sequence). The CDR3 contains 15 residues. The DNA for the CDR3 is TGTGCCAGCAGCTCTAGCGGGTTTAGCACAGATACGCAGTATTTT. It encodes CASSSSGFSTDTQYF.

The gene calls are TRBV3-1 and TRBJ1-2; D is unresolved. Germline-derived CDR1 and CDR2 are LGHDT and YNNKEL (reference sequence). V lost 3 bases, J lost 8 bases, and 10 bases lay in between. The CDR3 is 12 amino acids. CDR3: CASSHSTYGYTF. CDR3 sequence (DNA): TGTGCCAGCAGCCACTCTACCTACGGCTACACCTTC. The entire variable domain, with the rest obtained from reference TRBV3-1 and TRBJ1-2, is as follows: DTAVSQTPKYLVTQMGNDKSIKCEQNLGHDTMYWYKQDSKKFLKIMFSYNNKELIINETVPNRFSPKSPDKAHLNLHINSLELGDSAVYFCASSHSTYGYTFGSGTRLTVV.

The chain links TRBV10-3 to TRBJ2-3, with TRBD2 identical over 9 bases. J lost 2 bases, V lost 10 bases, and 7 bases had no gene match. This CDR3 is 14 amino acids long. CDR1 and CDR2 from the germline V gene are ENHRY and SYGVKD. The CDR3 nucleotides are TGTGCCACCCGGGGCGGGGGGGTCACAGATACGCAGTATTTT. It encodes CATRGGGVTDTQYF.

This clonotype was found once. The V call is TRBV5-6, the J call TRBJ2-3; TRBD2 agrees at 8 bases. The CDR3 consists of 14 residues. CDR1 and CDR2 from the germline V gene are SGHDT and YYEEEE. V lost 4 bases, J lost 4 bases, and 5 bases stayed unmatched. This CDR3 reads CASSIGLAPDTQYF. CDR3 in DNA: TGTGCCAGCAGCATTGGACTAGCTCCAGATACGCAGTATTTT.